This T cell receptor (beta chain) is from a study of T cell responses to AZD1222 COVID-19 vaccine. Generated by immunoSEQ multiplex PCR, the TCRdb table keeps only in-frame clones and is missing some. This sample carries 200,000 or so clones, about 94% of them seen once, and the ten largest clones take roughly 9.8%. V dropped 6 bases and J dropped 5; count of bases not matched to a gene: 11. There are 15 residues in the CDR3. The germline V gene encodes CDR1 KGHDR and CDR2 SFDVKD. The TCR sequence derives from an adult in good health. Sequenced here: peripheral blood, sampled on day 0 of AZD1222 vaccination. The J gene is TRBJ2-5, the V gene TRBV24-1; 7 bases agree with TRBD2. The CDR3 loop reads CATSHSGGGGETQYF. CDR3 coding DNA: TGTGCCACCAGTCACTCGGGGGGAGGAGGGGAGACCCAGTACTTC.